The 21 T cell receptor beta chains in this list originate from one sample, sequenced in a study of T-cell reconstitution after alpha-beta-depleted transplantation in children. A TCRbeta library incorporating unique molecular identifiers was prepared. Each CDR3 protein is one row after TCRdb ran MiXCR on the PCR reads. The sample holds 350,000 to 400,000 distinct CDR3 sequences, about an eighth seen once. The source was PBMCs, collected from the stem cell graft. These receptors all stem from a human donor who donated a stem cell graft to a child with Fanconi anemia.

This clonotype was found many times. This chain connects TRBV14 to TRBJ2-3; D is unresolved. This CDR3 has 14 amino acids. Between the trimmed V and J ends, which lost 2 bases and 2 bases, there was a span of 8 bases. Germline CDR1 reads SGHDN; CDR2 reads FVKESK. In DNA, the CDR3 is TGTGCCAGCAGCCAAAATGGACCCACAGATACGCAGTATTTT. Translating gives CASSQNGPTDTQYF.

This clonotype came up a few times. The rearrangement links TRBV20-1 to TRBJ2-1; D might be TRBD2 (6 bases). The germline gives CDR1 DFQATT, CDR2 SNEGSKA (reference sequence). The CDR3 is 13 amino acids. Trimming shortened V by 5 bases and J by 10 bases, and 18 bases separated the two germline ends. CDR3 DNA: TGCAGTGCTGGACTATCGGGCCGGCAAGAGCAGTTCTTC. It specifies CSAGLSGRQEQFF.

The chain has TRBV28 and TRBJ1-1; no reliable D call. In germline, CDR1 is MDHEN, CDR2 SYDVKM. Trimming took off 8 bases at V and 7 bases at J, with 11 bases between the two ends. This CDR3 contains 11 residues. The CDR3 nucleotides read TGTGCCAGCCAATATGCGGGTGAAGCTTTCTTT. Its translation is CASQYAGEAFF. The variable domain in full, completed from reference TRBV28 and TRBJ1-1, reads DVKVTQSSRYLVKRTGEKVFLECVQDMDHENMFWYRQDPGLGLRLIYFSYDVKMKEKGDIPEGYSVSREKKERFSLILESASTNQTSMYLCASQYAGEAFFGQGTRLTVV.

This clonotype was observed a handful of times. The J gene is TRBJ1-5, the V gene TRBV4-3; 8 bases fit TRBD1. Germline CDR1 is LGHNA and CDR2 is YSLEER. V shed 4 bases and J 7 bases; nucleotides not matched to a gene: 3. The CDR3 has 13 residues. CDR3 nucleotide sequence: TGCGCCAGCAGCCGGACAGGGCACCAGCCCCAGCATTTT. Translating it yields CASSRTGHQPQHF.

V usage is TRBV6-2 or TRBV6-3 and J usage is TRBJ2-2; D unresolved. Germline values: CDR1 MNHEY, CDR2 SVGEGT. This CDR3 spans 16 amino acids. V lost 6 bases, J lost 1 base, and 15 bases lay in between. The CDR3 DNA sequence: TGTGCCAGCAGCCTACATAGTCGACTGAACACCGGGGAGCTGTTTTTT. It translates to CASSLHSRLNTGELFF.

The rearrangement uses TRBV5-1 and TRBJ1-4; 7 bases agree with TRBD1. The CDR3 extends over 13 amino acids. V lost 4 bases and J lost 8; bases outside the gene matches: 5. The germline CDR1 and CDR2 sequences are SGHRS and YFSETQ. The CDR3: CASSVRGDEKLFF. CDR3 in DNA: TGCGCCAGCAGCGTCAGGGGGGACGAAAAACTGTTTTTT.

This clonotype was seen at least ten times. J is TRBJ2-1 and V is TRBV5-6, with TRBD1 identical over 10 bases. The germline CDR1 and CDR2 sequences are SGHDT and YYEEEE. The CDR3 contains 16 residues. J gave up 8 bases and V 1 base, and 9 bases lay outside the gene matches. CDR3 protein: CASSLPGTGEEDEQFF. CDR3 in DNA: TGTGCCAGCAGCTTGCCCGGGACAGGGGAGGAGGATGAGCAGTTCTTC.

The rearrangement joins TRBV6-2 or TRBV6-3 to TRBJ1-2, with a possible D match to TRBD1 (5 bases). The germline V and J ends were trimmed by 6 bases and 2 bases, with 19 bases remaining between them. The CDR3 runs to 16 residues. The germline V gene has CDR1 MNHEY and CDR2 SVGEGT. CDR3 sequence: CASRPNAGTPNYGYTF. In DNA, the CDR3 is TGTGCCAGCAGACCTAATGCCGGGACTCCCAACTATGGCTACACCTTC.

This clonotype was seen only a few times. The V gene is TRBV27, the J gene TRBJ1-3; D not certain. The CDR3 runs 15 residues. Germline V gives CDR1 MNHEY, CDR2 SMNVEV (reference sequence). Between the trimmed V and J ends, which lost 2 bases and 0 bases, there was a span of 8 bases. This CDR3 reads CASSLKGFSGNTIYF. The CDR3 DNA reads TGTGCCAGCAGTTTAAAGGGCTTCTCTGGAAACACCATATATTTT.

This clonotype was found many times. This chain uses TRBV6-5 with TRBJ1-6; D is ambiguous. Trimming removed 4 bases at V and 8 bases at J, with 18 bases between. The V gene's germline CDR1 is MNHEY and CDR2 SVGAGI. CDR3 length: 16 amino acids. DNA of the CDR3: TGTGCCAGCAGTTCTACGGGAATGGGTGCGGATTCACCCCTCCACTTT. This encodes CASSSTGMGADSPLHF.

This clonotype was seen repeatedly, ten times or more. The chain joins TRBV5-4 to TRBJ1-6; 7 bases map to TRBD1. V dropped 3 bases and J dropped 7; count of bases not matched to a gene: 7. Germline CDR1 SGHNT, CDR2 YYREEE (reference sequence). The CDR3 is 15 amino acids. The CDR3 nucleotides read TGTGCCAGCAGCTCAAAGACAGGGTTGAATTCACCCCTCCACTTT. This sequence encodes CASSSKTGLNSPLHF.

The CDR3 sequence: CATRLLAGGSTQYF. In DNA form, the CDR3 reads TGTGCCACTAGATTACTAGCGGGGGGTTCTACGCAGTATTTT. The rearrangement links TRBV2 to TRBJ2-3; 12 positions match TRBD2. Germline V gives CDR1 SNHLY, CDR2 FYNNEI. The CDR3 contains 14 residues. Unmatched junction bases numbered 10, after V lost 10 bases and J lost 8 bases.

Concerning this clonotype: A much larger clone differs by one base, so this may be a read error. V is TRBV4-1 and J is TRBJ2-1; D not resolved. Germline V lookup: CDR1 MGHRA, CDR2 YSYEKL. The CDR3 loop spans 15 amino acids. Trimming took 1 base from V and 0 from J, leaving 7 bases between them. The CDR3 nucleotides read TGCGCCAGCAGCCAAGCCCCTAGCTCCTACAATGAGCAGTTCTTC. It translates to CASSQAPSSYNEQFF.

The V call is TRBV5-6, the J call TRBJ1-1; 8 nucleotides agree with TRBD1. V lost 5 bases to trimming and J lost 4 bases; unmatched junction nucleotides: 7. Germline CDR1 SGHDT, CDR2 YYEEEE. The CDR3 extends over 14 amino acids. CDR3 sequence reads: CASSLSQGGTEAFF. The CDR3 DNA is TGTGCCAGCAGTTTATCACAGGGGGGCACTGAAGCTTTCTTT.

Only a few counts were recorded for this clonotype. V usage is TRBV30 and J usage is TRBJ2-2; D remains unclear. The germline V and J ends were trimmed by 0 bases and 5 bases, with 7 bases remaining between them. Germline CDR1 reads GTSNPN; CDR2 reads SVGIG (reference sequence). The length of the CDR3 is 13 residues. DNA of the CDR3: TGTGCCTGGAGTGTACATGGAACCGGGGAGCTGTTTTTT. Translating gives CAWSVHGTGELFF.

The chain has TRBV20-1 and TRBJ1-1; D may be TRBD1 (6 bases). The ends were cut back, 3 bases at V and 1 base at J, with 9 bases in the middle. Germline loops: CDR1 DFQATT, CDR2 SNEGSKA (reference sequence). The CDR3 is made up of 13 amino acids. CDR3 region: CSASPDRNTEAFF. The CDR3 coding sequence is TGCAGTGCTAGCCCGGACAGGAACACTGAAGCTTTCTTT.

Only one count was recorded for this clonotype. V usage is TRBV29-1 and J usage is TRBJ1-2, with 7 bases matching TRBD1. V trimming: 4 bases; J trimming: 4 bases; junction bases outside the gene matches: 9. CDR1 SQVTM and CDR2 ANQGSEA come from the germline V gene. The CDR3 extends over 14 amino acids. The DNA for the CDR3 is TGCAGCGTTGGCCCGACAGGGAGGGCCTATGGCTACACCTTC. It is translated as CSVGPTGRAYGYTF.

The V and J genes are TRBV5-4 and TRBJ2-5; the D call may be TRBD1 or TRBD2 (5 bases each). The CDR3 is made up of 14 amino acids. Germline values: CDR1 SGHNT, CDR2 YYREEE (reference sequence). Deletions cut 2 bases from V and 2 bases from J, with 10 bases between. CDR3 loop: CASSFGDQQETQYF. CDR3 DNA: TGTGCCAGCAGCTTCGGGGACCAACAAGAGACCCAGTACTTC. Variable domain in full (rest from reference TRBV5-4 and TRBJ2-5): ETGVTQSPTHLIKTRGQQVTLRCSSQSGHNTVSWYQQALGQGPQFIFQYYREEENGRGNFPPRFSGLQFPNYSSELNVNALELDDSALYLCASSFGDQQETQYFGPGTRLLVL.

In its sample, this clonotype was seen many times. The rearrangement uses TRBV29-1 and TRBJ2-7; no firm D call. The germline CDR1 and CDR2 sequences are SQVTM and ANQGSEA. The CDR3 is made up of 14 amino acids. Trimming removed 2 bases from V and 0 bases from J, with 11 bases in between. Here the CDR3 reads CSVEYRVSSYEQYV. The CDR3 region has the DNA TGCAGCGTTGAATACCGGGTCAGCTCCTACGAGCAGTACGTC.

This clonotype was observed a handful of times. The rearrangement joins TRBV5-4 to TRBJ2-5, with 10 bases lining up with TRBD1. The CDR3 covers 16 residues. Germline V gene lookup returns CDR1 SGHNT and CDR2 YYREEE (reference sequence). J was trimmed by 5 bases and V by 3 bases; bases with no gene match: 10. The CDR3 nucleotides read TGTGCCAGCAGCTCAAGACAGGGGGCAATAACGGAGACCCAGTACTTC. It specifies CASSSRQGAITETQYF. The full variable domain, in which reference TRBV5-4 and TRBJ2-5 provide the parts outside the CDR3, is ETGVTQSPTHLIKTRGQQVTLRCSSQSGHNTVSWYQQALGQGPQFIFQYYREEENGRGNFPPRFSGLQFPNYSSELNVNALELDDSALYLCASSSRQGAITETQYFGPGTRLLVL.

There are many counts of this clonotype. This sequence joins TRBV7-2 and TRBJ2-2; D not certain. Deletions cut 5 bases from V and 6 bases from J, with 16 bases between. CDR1 SGHTA and CDR2 FQGNSA come from the germline V gene. CDR3 length: 15 residues. The CDR3 loop is CASSTLQLWSGELFF. The CDR3 region has the DNA TGTGCCAGCAGCACACTTCAACTGTGGTCCGGGGAGCTGTTTTTT.